A selection of T cell receptor beta chains follows, all from one sample in a study of PD-1 blockade in mismatch repair-deficient tumors. The repertoire was sequenced with immunoSEQ multiplex PCR; TCRdb's copy has only in-frame clones and lacks some. The sample carries over 100,000 clones, around three quarters recorded once. The sample consisted of peripheral blood, taken around 60 weeks after starting pembrolizumab. The receptors originated from an adult with mismatch repair-deficient cancer. Both conserved end residues are part of each CDR3. D genes are given only for firm matches. Size is omitted from some rows. Given values are once, few, many or a class for expanded clones.

TRBV2,TRBD1,TRBJ1-4,.,CASSAGTGGVEKLFF,TGTGCCAGCAGTGCCGGGACAGGGGGCGTTGAAAAACTGTTTTTT
TRBV9,.,TRBJ2-1,.,CASSDRGNEQFF,TGTGCCAGCAGCGATCGCGGGAATGAGCAGTTCTTC
TRBV7-9,TRBD2,TRBJ2-7,once,CASSATSLHPYF,TGTGCCAGCAGCGCGACTAGCTTACATCCGTACTTC
TRBV5-1,.,TRBJ1-4,.,CASSRTQAGVLDGFEKLFF,TGCGCCAGCAGCCGTACCCAGGCAGGGGTCCTGGATGGTTTTGAAAAACTGTTTTTT
TRBV4-2,TRBD1,TRBJ2-5,.,CASSRTGLGAQETQYF,TGTGCCAGCAGCCGGACAGGGTTGGGGGCCCAAGAGACCCAGTACTTC
TRBV7-9,TRBD1,TRBJ1-2,.,CASSLGTGAINYGYTF,TGTGCCAGCAGCTTAGGGACAGGGGCCATCAACTATGGCTACACCTTC
TRBV27,.,TRBJ2-2,.,CASSLYTGANTGELFF,TGTGCCAGCAGTTTATATACGGGAGCGAACACCGGGGAGCTGTTTTTT
TRBV7-6,.,TRBJ2-7,.,CASSLEGGRTYEQYF,TGTGCCAGCAGCTTAGAAGGTGGGAGAACCTACGAGCAGTACTTC
TRBV4-1,TRBD2,TRBJ2-1,.,CASSQDSGLLF,TGCGCCAGCAGCCAAGATTCGGGACTACTCTTC
TRBV2,.,TRBJ2-3,.,CASAPRQGTDTQYF,TGTGCCAGCGCGCCGCGACAGGGCACAGATACGCAGTATTTT
TRBV14,.,TRBJ1-1,.,CASSRIDRNTEAFF,TGTGCCAGCAGCCGGATAGACAGAAACACTGAAGCTTTCTTT
TRBV9,TRBD2,TRBJ2-1,.,CASSVAVGTKGYNEQFF,TGTGCCAGCAGCGTAGCAGTGGGGACTAAGGGATACAATGAGCAGTTCTTC
TRBV28,TRBD1,TRBJ2-2,.,CASIRGRGTGELFF,TGTGCCAGCATAAGGGGGCGCGGTACCGGGGAGCTGTTTTTT
TRBV7-9,TRBD1,TRBJ1-6,.,CASSFTGDSPLHF,TGTGCCAGCAGCTTCACAGGGGATTCACCCCTCCACTTT
TRBV5-6,.,TRBJ2-7,few,CASSFQGHYEQYF,TGTGCCAGCAGCTTTCAGGGCCACTACGAGCAGTACTTC
TRBV5-8,.,TRBJ2-3,.,CASRGGMVTDTQYF,TGTGCCAGCAGAGGGGGTATGGTGACAGATACGCAGTATTTT
TRBV30,TRBD2,TRBJ2-1,.,CAWSPRLAGGINEQFF,TGTGCCTGGAGTCCTCGACTAGCGGGAGGGATCAATGAGCAGTTCTTC
TRBV7-8,TRBD2,TRBJ2-1,.,CASRTVPGLRLGDEQFF,TGTGCCAGCAGAACAGTTCCGGGACTACGATTGGGGGATGAGCAGTTCTTC
TRBV28,.,TRBJ2-4,.,CASSFGGSKNIQYF,TGTGCCAGCAGTTTTGGGGGCTCCAAAAACATTCAGTACTTC
TRBV18,TRBD2,TRBJ2-3,.,CASSRLPSGRRGDTQYF,TGTGCCAGCTCACGCTTACCTAGCGGGAGGCGGGGAGATACGCAGTATTTT
TRBV7-3,.,TRBJ2-1,.,CASSLIGGPYNEQFF,TGTGCCAGCAGCTTAATTGGCGGCCCCTACAATGAGCAGTTCTTC
TRBV5-8,.,TRBJ1-1,once,CASSAGRATEAFF,TGTGCCAGCAGCGCCGGGCGGGCCACTGAAGCTTTCTTT
TRBV2,.,TRBJ2-3,.,CASSPPGHSTDTQYF,TGTGCCAGCAGCCCCCCGGGACATAGCACAGATACGCAGTATTTT
TRBV19,.,TRBJ1-5,.,CASSILGGGNQPQHF,TGTGCCAGTAGTATACTGGGGGGTGGCAATCAGCCCCAGCATTTT
TRBV6-1,.,TRBJ1-1,.,CASSEDAFRQAFF,TGTGCCAGCAGTGAAGACGCTTTTCGGCAAGCTTTCTTT
TRBV5-4,.,TRBJ1-1,.,CASSWGAGDTEAFF,TGTGCCAGCAGCTGGGGGGCTGGGGACACTGAAGCTTTCTTT
TRBV11-1,.,TRBJ2-1,.,CASSLDGRGNEQFF,TGTGCCAGCAGCTTAGATGGCAGGGGCAATGAGCAGTTCTTC
TRBV7-9,.,TRBJ1-5,few,CASSWGGDQPQHF,TGTGCCAGCAGCTGGGGGGGGGATCAGCCCCAGCATTTT
TRBV7-6,.,TRBJ2-6,.,CASSLADLGANVLTF,TGTGCCAGCAGCTTAGCAGACTTAGGGGCCAACGTCCTGACTTTC
TRBV27,TRBD2,TRBJ2-1,.,CASSGREGQVFEQFF,TGTGCCAGCAGTGGTCGGGAGGGCCAAGTCTTTGAGCAGTTCTTC
TRBV27,TRBD2,TRBJ2-1,.,CASGLPGTSVGEQFF,TGTGCCAGCGGACTACCCGGGACTAGCGTGGGGGAGCAGTTCTTC
TRBV18,.,TRBJ1-5,.,CASSPQSNRNQPQHF,TGTGCCAGCTCACCACAGTCAAATCGCAATCAGCCCCAGCATTTT
TRBV6-6,TRBD1,TRBJ1-2,.,CASSDRASYGYTF,TGTGCCAGCAGCGACAGGGCAAGCTATGGCTACACCTTC
TRBV27,TRBD2,TRBJ2-7,.,CASSSGLAGIREQYF,TGTGCCAGCAGTTCAGGACTAGCGGGAATCCGCGAGCAGTACTTC
TRBV6-5,.,TRBJ2-7,.,CASSYIGGLIDEQYF,TGTGCCAGCAGTTACATTGGGGGCCTGATTGATGAGCAGTACTTC
TRBV11-3,.,TRBJ2-5,.,CASSFAQTQETQYF,TGTGCCAGCAGCTTTGCGCAGACCCAAGAGACCCAGTACTTC
TRBV10-2,TRBD1,TRBJ1-5,.,CASRPGGASYQPQHF,TGCGCCAGCAGGCCAGGGGGCGCATCCTATCAGCCCCAGCATTTT
TRBV5-6,.,TRBJ1-2,.,CASSLGGNYYGYTF,TGTGCCAGCAGCTTGGGGGGGAATTACTATGGCTACACCTTC
TRBV12-5,.,TRBJ2-2,.,CASGLVNPNTGELFF,TGTGCTAGTGGTTTGGTAAACCCGAACACCGGGGAGCTGTTTTTT
TRBV2,.,TRBJ2-1,.,CASDGFYNEQFF,TGTGCCAGCGATGGGTTCTACAATGAGCAGTTCTTC
TRBV6-7,.,TRBJ2-1,few,CASSYPKRDLTVGDEQFF,TGTGCCAGCAGTTACCCGAAAAGAGATCTTACTGTTGGGGATGAGCAGTTCTTC
TRBV7-2,.,TRBJ2-3,.,CASSLASGSTDTQYF,TGTGCCAGCAGCTTAGCGAGCGGGAGCACAGATACGCAGTATTTT
TRBV27,TRBD1,TRBJ1-2,.,CASSLGTGANYGYTF,TGTGCCAGCAGTTTAGGGACAGGAGCCAACTATGGCTACACCTTC
TRBV7-8,TRBD2,TRBJ2-7,.,CASSLLSGSSYEQYF,TGTGCCAGCAGCCTTCTTAGCGGGAGCTCCTACGAGCAGTACTTC
TRBV29-1,.,TRBJ2-3,.,CSVEGPTQYF,TGCAGCGTTGAAGGACCTACGCAGTATTTT
TRBV9,TRBD1,TRBJ2-2,.,CASSVRTGHNTGELFF,TGTGCCAGCAGCGTGCGGACAGGCCACAACACCGGGGAGCTGTTTTTT
TRBV9,.,TRBJ2-3,once,CASSVGGSTDTQYF,TGTGCCAGCAGCGTAGGAGGAAGCACAGATACGCAGTATTTT
TRBV6-5,.,TRBJ2-1,.,CASSLETGGEQFF,TGTGCCAGCAGTTTGGAGACCGGCGGGGAGCAGTTCTTC
TRBV13,.,TRBJ1-1,.,CASSLEFPLNTEAFF,TGTGCCAGCAGCTTAGAGTTTCCGTTGAACACTGAAGCTTTCTTT
TRBV5-6,TRBD1,TRBJ1-3,once,CASSLWDREGNTIYF,TGTGCCAGCAGCTTGTGGGACAGAGAAGGAAACACCATATATTTT
TRBV9,TRBD2,TRBJ2-1,.,CASSTSGGTYNEQFF,TGTGCCAGCAGCACAAGCGGGGGTACCTACAATGAGCAGTTCTTC
TRBV7-2,TRBD1,TRBJ1-2,.,CASSAIQGAGGYTF,TGTGCCAGCAGCGCAATACAGGGGGCCGGGGGCTACACCTTC
TRBV27,.,TRBJ1-2,.,CASKERGNYGYTF,TGTGCCAGCAAGGAGCGGGGAAACTATGGCTACACCTTC
TRBV4-3,.,TRBJ2-2,.,CASSHFTQGDTGELFF,TGCGCCAGCAGCCATTTCACACAGGGCGACACCGGGGAGCTGTTTTTT
TRBV6-1,TRBD1,TRBJ2-1,once,CASSVTGTQYNEQFF,TGTGCCAGCAGTGTGACAGGGACACAATACAATGAGCAGTTCTTC
TRBV10-3,.,TRBJ2-3,.,CAISDRGGLTDTQYF,TGTGCCATCAGTGATAGGGGCGGCCTCACAGATACGCAGTATTTT
TRBV30,.,TRBJ2-5,.,CAWSSGGRPPETQYF,TGTGCCTGGAGTAGCGGCGGGCGCCCCCCAGAGACCCAGTACTTC
TRBV21-1,.,TRBJ2-7,.,CASTTHTGGEQYF,TGTGCCAGCACCACACATACAGGGGGCGAGCAGTACTTC
TRBV6-6,TRBD1,TRBJ2-7,.,CASSGGQGTYEQYF,TGTGCCAGCAGTGGCGGACAGGGGACTTACGAGCAGTACTTC
TRBV2,.,TRBJ1-1,.,CASRLTRTVTEAFF,TGTGCCAGCAGATTAACGCGGACAGTAACTGAAGCTTTCTTT